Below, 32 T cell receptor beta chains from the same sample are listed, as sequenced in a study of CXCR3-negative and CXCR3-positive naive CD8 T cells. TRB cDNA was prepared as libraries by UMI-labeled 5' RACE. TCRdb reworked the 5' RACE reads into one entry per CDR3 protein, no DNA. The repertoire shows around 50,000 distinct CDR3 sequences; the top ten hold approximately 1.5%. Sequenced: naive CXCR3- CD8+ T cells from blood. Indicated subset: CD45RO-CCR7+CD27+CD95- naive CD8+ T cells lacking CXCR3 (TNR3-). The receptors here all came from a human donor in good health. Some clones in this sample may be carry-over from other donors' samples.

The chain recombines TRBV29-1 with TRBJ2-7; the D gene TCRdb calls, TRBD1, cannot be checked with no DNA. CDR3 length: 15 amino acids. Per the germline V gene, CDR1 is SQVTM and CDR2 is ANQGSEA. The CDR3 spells CSAPPWAGERCEQYF.

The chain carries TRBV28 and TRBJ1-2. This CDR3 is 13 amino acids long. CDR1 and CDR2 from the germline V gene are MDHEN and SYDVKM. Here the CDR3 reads CASSPNRLYGYTF.

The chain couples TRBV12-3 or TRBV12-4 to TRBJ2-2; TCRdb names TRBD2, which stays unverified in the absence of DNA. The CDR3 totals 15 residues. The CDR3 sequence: CASSQRGTFTGELFF.

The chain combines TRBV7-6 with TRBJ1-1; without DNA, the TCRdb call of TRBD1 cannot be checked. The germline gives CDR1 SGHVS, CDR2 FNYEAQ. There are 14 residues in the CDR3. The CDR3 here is CASSLLGTGTEAFF.

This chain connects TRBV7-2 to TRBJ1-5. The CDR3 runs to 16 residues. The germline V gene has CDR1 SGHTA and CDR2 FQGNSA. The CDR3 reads CASSLGPRGSNQPQHF.

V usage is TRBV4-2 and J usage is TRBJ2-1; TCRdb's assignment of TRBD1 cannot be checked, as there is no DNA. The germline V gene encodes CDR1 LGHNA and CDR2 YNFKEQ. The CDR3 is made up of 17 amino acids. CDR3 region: CASSQVRGNRGYNEQFF.

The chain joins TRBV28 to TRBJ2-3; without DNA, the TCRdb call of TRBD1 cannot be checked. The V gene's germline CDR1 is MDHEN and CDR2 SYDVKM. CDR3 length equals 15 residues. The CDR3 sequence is CASSPGQGSTDTQYF. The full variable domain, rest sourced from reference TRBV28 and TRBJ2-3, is DVKVTQSSRYLVKRTGEKVFLECVQDMDHENMFWYRQDPGLGLRLIYFSYDVKMKEKGDIPEGYSVSREKKERFSLILESASTNQTSMYLCASSPGQGSTDTQYFGPGTRLTVL.

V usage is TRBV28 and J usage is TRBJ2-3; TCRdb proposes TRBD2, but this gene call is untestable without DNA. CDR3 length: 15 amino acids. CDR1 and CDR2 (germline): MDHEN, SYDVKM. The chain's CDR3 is CASSITSGVPDTQYF.

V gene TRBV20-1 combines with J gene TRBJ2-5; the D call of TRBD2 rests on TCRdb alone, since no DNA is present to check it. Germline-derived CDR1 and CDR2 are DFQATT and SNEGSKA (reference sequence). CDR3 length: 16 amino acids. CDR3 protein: CSARDLPSGLKETQYF.

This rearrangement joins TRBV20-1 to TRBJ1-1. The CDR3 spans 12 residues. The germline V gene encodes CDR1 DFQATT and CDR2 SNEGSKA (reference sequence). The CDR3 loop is CSARGSITEAFF.

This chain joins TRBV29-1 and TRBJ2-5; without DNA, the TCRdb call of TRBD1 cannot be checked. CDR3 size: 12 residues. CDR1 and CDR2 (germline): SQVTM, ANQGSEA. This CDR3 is CSVDTGLETQYF.

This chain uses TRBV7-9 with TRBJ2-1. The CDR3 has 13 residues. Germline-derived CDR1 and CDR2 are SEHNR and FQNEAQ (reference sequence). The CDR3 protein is CASSSNIGNEQFF. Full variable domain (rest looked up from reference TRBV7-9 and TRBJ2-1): DTGVSQNPRHKITKRGQNVTFRCDPISEHNRLYWYRQTLGQGPEFLTYFQNEAQLEKSRLLSDRFSAERPKGSFSTLEIQRTEQGDSAMYLCASSSNIGNEQFFGPGTRLTVL.

The CDR3 sequence: CSATVLSSYEQYF. The genes are TRBV20-1 and TRBJ2-7. Germline V gives CDR1 DFQATT, CDR2 SNEGSKA (reference sequence). This CDR3 comprises 13 residues.

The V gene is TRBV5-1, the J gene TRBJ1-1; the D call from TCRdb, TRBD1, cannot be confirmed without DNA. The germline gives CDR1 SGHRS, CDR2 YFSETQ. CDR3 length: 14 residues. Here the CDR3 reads CASSPNRDNTEAFF.

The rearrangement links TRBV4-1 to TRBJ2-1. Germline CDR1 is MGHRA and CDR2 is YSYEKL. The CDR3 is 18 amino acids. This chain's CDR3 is CASSQDAVFSLGYNEQFF.

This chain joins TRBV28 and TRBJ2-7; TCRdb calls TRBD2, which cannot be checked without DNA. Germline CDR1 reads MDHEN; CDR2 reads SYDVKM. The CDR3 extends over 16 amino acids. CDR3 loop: CASSLGDERAPYEQYF.

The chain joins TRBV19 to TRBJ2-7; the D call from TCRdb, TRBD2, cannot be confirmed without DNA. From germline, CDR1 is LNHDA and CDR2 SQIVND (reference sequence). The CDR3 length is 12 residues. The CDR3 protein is CASRGLGGEQYF.

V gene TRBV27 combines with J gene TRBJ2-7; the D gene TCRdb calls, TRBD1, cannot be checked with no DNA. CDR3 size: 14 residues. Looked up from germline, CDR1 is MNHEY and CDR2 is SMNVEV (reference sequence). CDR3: CASSLYRDAYEQYF.

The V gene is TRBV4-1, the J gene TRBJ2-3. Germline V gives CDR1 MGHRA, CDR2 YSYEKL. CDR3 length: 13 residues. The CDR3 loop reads CASSLIGTDTQYF.

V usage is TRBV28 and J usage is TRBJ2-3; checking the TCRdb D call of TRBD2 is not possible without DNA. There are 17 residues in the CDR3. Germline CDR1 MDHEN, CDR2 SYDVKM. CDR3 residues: CASAGTSGNRFADTQYF.

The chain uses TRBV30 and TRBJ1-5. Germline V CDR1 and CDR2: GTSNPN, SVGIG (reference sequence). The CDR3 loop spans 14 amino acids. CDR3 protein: CARGDKNSNQPQHF.

CDR3 amino acids: CASKALSGHNEQFF. The chain has TRBV2 and TRBJ2-1; lacking DNA, the TRBD1 call made by TCRdb goes unchecked. Germline loops: CDR1 SNHLY, CDR2 FYNNEI. CDR3 size: 14 residues.

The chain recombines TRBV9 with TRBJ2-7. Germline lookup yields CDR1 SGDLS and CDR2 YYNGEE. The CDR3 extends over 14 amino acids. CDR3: CASSVGGVSYEQYF.

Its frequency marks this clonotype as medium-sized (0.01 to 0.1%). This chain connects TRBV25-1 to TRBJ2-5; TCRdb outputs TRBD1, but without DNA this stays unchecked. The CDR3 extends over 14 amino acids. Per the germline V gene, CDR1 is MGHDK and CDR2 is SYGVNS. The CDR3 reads CASLDSTAVETQYF.

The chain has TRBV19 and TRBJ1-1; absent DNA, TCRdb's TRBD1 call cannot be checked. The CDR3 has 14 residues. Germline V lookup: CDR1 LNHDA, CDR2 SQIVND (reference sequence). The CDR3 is CASSDPGSDTEAFF.

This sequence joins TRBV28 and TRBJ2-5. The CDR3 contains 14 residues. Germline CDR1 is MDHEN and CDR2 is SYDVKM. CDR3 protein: CASSRLAVQETQYF.

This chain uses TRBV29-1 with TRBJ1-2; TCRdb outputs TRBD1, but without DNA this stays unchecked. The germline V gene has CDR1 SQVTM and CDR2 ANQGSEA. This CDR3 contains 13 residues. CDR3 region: CSLDRGRLDGYTF.

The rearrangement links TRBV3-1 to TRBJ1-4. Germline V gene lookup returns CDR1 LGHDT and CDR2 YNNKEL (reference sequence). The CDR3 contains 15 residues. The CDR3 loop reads CASSQDLEFNEKLFF.

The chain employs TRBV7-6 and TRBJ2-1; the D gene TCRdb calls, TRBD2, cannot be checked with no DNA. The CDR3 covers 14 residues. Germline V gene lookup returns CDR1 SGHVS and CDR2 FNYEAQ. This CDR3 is CASSSDYSPNEQFF.

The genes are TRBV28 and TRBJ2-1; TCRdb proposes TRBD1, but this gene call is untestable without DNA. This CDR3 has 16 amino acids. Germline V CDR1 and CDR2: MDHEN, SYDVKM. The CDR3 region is CASSNGTGLLFNEQFF.

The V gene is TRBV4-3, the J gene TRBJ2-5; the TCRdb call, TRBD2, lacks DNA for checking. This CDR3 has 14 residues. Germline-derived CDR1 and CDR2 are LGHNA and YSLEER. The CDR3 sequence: CASSQRGGQETQYF.

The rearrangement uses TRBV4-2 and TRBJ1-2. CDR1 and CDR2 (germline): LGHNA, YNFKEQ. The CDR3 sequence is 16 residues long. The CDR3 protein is CASSQERPTRGYGYTF.